The source of this T cell receptor beta chain is a study of CD8 T cells in ankylosing spondylitis (dated by TCRdb to about 2017). In the study overall: T cell receptor beta repertoires were profiled in healthy donors and ankylosing spondylitis patients so that disease-linked TCR variants could be found. Peripheral blood samples were taken, and synovial fluid was additionally collected from ankylosing spondylitis patients. The full study cohort was made up of about 24 ankylosing spondylitis patients and roughly 100 healthy donors.

What the research found in general, with its limitations: The disease-linked clones showed a CD8+ phenotype and occurred at relatively low frequencies in peripheral blood. A TCR beta motif of seven or eight highly homologous amino acid variants appeared characteristic of blood from ankylosing spondylitis patients. Some motif variants had previously been reported in the synovial fluid and blood of reactive arthritis patients, which suggests shared mechanisms of disease initiation. According to the report, matched synovial fluid samples from ankylosing spondylitis patients were significantly enriched for the disease-linked clones.

Sequencing used an Illumina HiSeq 2500. TCR beta libraries were prepared by quantitative 5'-RACE with molecular barcodes. The paper's processing steps were these. A new computational method, built on a probabilistic model of VDJ rearrangement, was used to identify disease-linked TCR variants. TCRdb reran the public reads through fastp at Q25 and MiXCR, keeping productive beta chains. Rows are combined by CDR3 protein, so each entry shows the most common genes and DNA. TCRdb's processing, not the study's, gives the V and J calls here. The sample table shows around 430,000 distinct CDR3 sequences, and about 15% are seen once. Approximately 0.93% of the sample comes from the top ten. This clonotype has more than one count but fewer than ten. The antigen it binds to is not known. No clone much larger than this one lies a single base away; base qualities are absent. Trimming leaves V shorter by 5 bases and J shorter by 2 bases, with the junction holding 5 bases beyond the gene matches. The CDR3 covers 16 residues, taking in both the cysteine and the phenylalanine. Left in the record is the CDR3 DNA by itself, 48 bases read in frame from the first base. From a lookup of the germline V gene, CDR1 and CDR2 are SGHVS and FQNEAQ.

The sequence is built from TRBV7-8 and TRBJ2-7, with 14 middle bases fitting TRBD2. The clonotype originates from a male donor with ankylosing spondylitis. The sequencing sample was made of blood, either unsorted or a sorted T cell fraction (not recorded which). The nucleotides are TGTGCCAGCAGCCCAGGGACTAGCGGGGGCCCCTACGAGCAGTACTTC. Its protein reads: CASSPGTSGGPYEQYF.